The T cell receptor beta chain described here comes from a study of T cells in localized non-small cell lung cancer. Notes on this clone: What it recognizes is unknown.

Study outcomes and limitations: Adjacent uninvolved lung had the highest clonality, suggesting focused antigen responses.

Sequencing was performed with immunoSEQ multiplex PCR; in TCRdb, only in-frame clones are kept and a portion is missing. The sample yields 800 to 1,100 clones, approximately 21% seen once. This CDR3 contains 15 residues. With V trimmed by 6 bases and J by 4 bases, 5 bases remained unmatched. Germline V gene lookup returns CDR1 MNHGY and CDR2 SAAAGT. The sequence came from a male donor aged 60 or older with stage I squamous cell lung carcinoma. V gene TRBV6-8 combines with J gene TRBJ1-4; 10 nucleotides match TRBD1. The input for sequencing was lung tumor tissue, taken before any cancer treatment. DNA for the CDR3: TGTGCCAGCAGGACAGGGGGCTCCGGTAATGAAAAACTGTTTTTT. As protein: CASRTGGSGNEKLFF.